These 25 T cell receptor beta chains were all obtained from the same sample, sequenced in a study of shared clonotypes between healthy human individuals. Clones were read by immunoSEQ multiplex PCR, and TCRdb kept only the in-frame ones, dropping some. The table has 2 million to 3 million clones, approximately 93% seen once. The sequenced sample consisted of naive CD4+ T cells from PBMCs. Subset indicated: CD45RA+ positively selected. The source is a young man in good health. Some clones in this sample may be carry-over from other donors' samples.

The V call is TRBV19, the J call TRBJ2-7, with a possible D match to TRBD2 (5 bases). V lost 10 bases and J lost 2, with 15 bases in between. Per germline, CDR1 LNHDA and CDR2 SQIVND (reference sequence). The CDR3 is made up of 13 amino acids. This CDR3 is CATQRMGAYEQYF. CDR3 sequence (DNA): TGTGCCACTCAGAGGATGGGAGCCTACGAGCAGTACTTC. The entire variable domain, with the rest obtained from reference TRBV19 and TRBJ2-7, is as follows: DGGITQSPKYLFRKEGQNVTLSCEQNLNHDAMYWYRQDPGQGLRLIYYSQIVNDFQKGDIAEGYSVSREKKESFPLTVTSAQKNPTAFYLCATQRMGAYEQYFGPGTRLTVT.

The chain has TRBV28 and TRBJ2-7; 7 bases map to TRBD1. The junction had 8 bases not matched to a gene; V was cut back by 6 bases and J by 0 bases. Germline CDR1 and CDR2: MDHEN and SYDVKM. CDR3 size: 15 residues. The CDR3 DNA reads TGTGCCAGCAGAAATACAGGGGTCCTCTCCTACGAGCAGTACTTC. It yields the protein CASRNTGVLSYEQYF.

This sequence joins TRBV7-2 and TRBJ2-7, with 14 nucleotides matching TRBD2. Germline loops: CDR1 SGHTA, CDR2 FQGNSA. Trimming at V came to 6 bases and at J to 2 bases, leaving 3 bases not matched to a gene. The CDR3 length is 15 residues. The CDR3 DNA sequence: TGTGCCAGCAGGACTAGCGGGAGGGGGACCTACGAGCAGTACTTC. This gives the protein CASRTSGRGTYEQYF. The full variable domain, with the rest looked up from reference TRBV7-2 and TRBJ2-7, is GAGVSQSPSNKVTEKGKDVELRCDPISGHTALYWYRQSLGQGLEFLIYFQGNSAPDKSGLPSDRFSAERTGGSVSTLTIQRTQQEDSAVYLCASRTSGRGTYEQYFGPGTRLTVT.

The V and J genes are TRBV9 and TRBJ2-1, with D unresolved. Germline CDR1 is SGDLS and CDR2 is YYNGEE. Between the trimmed V and J ends, which lost 3 bases and 0 bases, there was a span of 13 bases. This CDR3 contains 16 residues. Here the CDR3 DNA reads TGTGCCAGCAGCGCACCCCCCCAAGGCTCCTACAATGAGCAGTTCTTC. Translating it yields CASSAPPQGSYNEQFF.

The chain carries TRBV7-2 and TRBJ2-7; TRBD2 aligns across 7 bases. The CDR3 is 15 amino acids. CDR1 SGHTA and CDR2 FQGNSA come from the germline V gene. V gave up 2 bases and J gave up 2 bases; unmatched junction bases: 6. The CDR3 DNA is TGTGCCAGCAGCTTAAATGAGGGACTAACCTACGAGCAGTACTTC. Its translation is CASSLNEGLTYEQYF.

The chain carries TRBV4-2 and TRBJ1-1, with D hard to call. The CDR3 runs 13 residues. The germline CDR1 and CDR2 sequences are LGHNA and YNFKEQ. The ends were cut back, 0 bases at V and 6 bases at J, with 8 bases in the middle. CDR3 protein: CASSQDSFSEAFF. As DNA, the CDR3 is TGTGCCAGCAGCCAAGACAGTTTTTCTGAAGCTTTCTTT.

This clone has a single count. The chain is built from TRBV28 and TRBJ1-2; no reliable D call. The CDR3 is 11 residues long. Germline lookup yields CDR1 MDHEN and CDR2 SYDVKM. V was trimmed by 7 bases and J by 5 bases, leaving 8 bases between them. CDR3 amino acids: CASTHRYGYTF. In DNA, the CDR3 is TGTGCCAGCACTCACAGATATGGCTACACCTTC.

The V gene is TRBV9, the J gene TRBJ2-1; D perhaps matches TRBD2 (6 bases). CDR3 length equals 16 residues. The germline gives CDR1 SGDLS, CDR2 YYNGEE. V lost 2 bases and J lost 3, with 15 bases in between. The CDR3 nucleotides are TGTGCCAGCAGCGTCTTCGGGAGTAGTGACTACAATGAGCAGTTCTTC. Protein: CASSVFGSSDYNEQFF.

Comment on this clone: This clone may be a read error of a much larger clone one base away. This specimen includes other DNA sequences encoding the same CDR3. The V call is TRBV11-2, the J call TRBJ1-1; the D is unclear. Between the trimmed V and J ends, which lost 1 base and 1 base, there was a span of 7 bases. There are 14 residues in the CDR3. Germline V gene data show CDR1 as SGHAT and CDR2 as FQNNGV. The CDR3 spells CASSLVGGNTEAFF. In DNA, the CDR3 is TGTGCCAGCAGCTTAGTAGGAGGGAACACTGAAGCTTTCTTT.

The V gene is TRBV29-1, the J gene TRBJ2-3; TRBD1 matches at 10 bases. Germline CDR1 reads SQVTM; CDR2 reads ANQGSEA. This CDR3 region has 13 residues. Trimming removed 6 bases from V and 4 bases from J; junction bases left unmatched: 4. In DNA form, the CDR3 reads TGCAGCGTGGGGACAGGGGCGGCAGATACGCAGTATTTT. This encodes CSVGTGAADTQYF.

Comment on this clone: This sample also contains other DNA sequences that code for the same CDR3. The J gene is TRBJ2-7, the V gene TRBV29-1; D unresolved. This CDR3 is 11 amino acids long. Trimming cost V 6 bases and J 1 base, with 7 bases left between them. The germline CDR1 and CDR2 sequences are SQVTM and ANQGSEA. CDR3 bases: TGCAGCGTAAGGTCTTCCTACGAGCAGTACTTC. The encoded protein is CSVRSSYEQYF.

The chain is built from TRBV19 and TRBJ2-3, with D uncertain. Trimming removed 3 bases from V and 1 base from J, with 8 bases in between. The CDR3 extends over 14 amino acids. In germline, CDR1 is LNHDA, CDR2 SQIVND (reference sequence). As DNA, the CDR3 is TGTGCCAGTAGTATTGAGTACGGCACAGATACGCAGTATTTT. Its protein is CASSIEYGTDTQYF.

The chain recombines TRBV4-3 with TRBJ1-3; no clear D. Trimming stripped 2 bases from V and 1 base from J, with 12 bases between. CDR1 is LGHNA, CDR2 YSLEER, per germline. The CDR3 totals 16 residues. The CDR3 loop is CASSQQRVKSGNTIYF. The CDR3 nucleotides read TGCGCCAGCAGCCAACAGCGGGTCAAATCTGGAAACACCATATATTTT.

This chain joins TRBV5-6 and TRBJ1-2; the D gene is possibly TRBD1 (6 bases). The CDR3 sequence is 14 residues long. Germline CDR1 SGHDT, CDR2 YYEEEE. With 2 bases removed from V and 6 bases from J, the gap between germline ends came to 14 bases. The CDR3 here is CASSLAGGNDGYTF. Here the CDR3 DNA reads TGTGCCAGCAGCTTAGCTGGGGGCAATGATGGCTACACCTTC.

This chain joins TRBV5-4 and TRBJ1-2, with D possibly TRBD1 on 6 matching bases. There are 13 residues in the CDR3. V lost 5 bases to trimming and J lost 3 bases, with 11 bases between them. Germline V CDR1 and CDR2: SGHNT, YYREEE (reference sequence). CDR3 region: CASRGGLDYGYTF. CDR3 nucleotide sequence: TGTGCCAGCAGGGGGGGCCTGGACTATGGCTACACCTTC.

The V gene is TRBV7-2, the J gene TRBJ2-3, with 7 bases fitting TRBD2. The CDR3 has 15 residues. The germline V gene has CDR1 SGHTA and CDR2 FQGNSA. Losses at the gene ends were 1 base for V and 4 bases for J; bases not matched to a gene: 5. The CDR3 DNA reads as TGTGCCAGCAGCTTAGTGGCGGGAGTTGCAGATACGCAGTATTTT. Translated: CASSLVAGVADTQYF.

The V gene is TRBV7-8, the J gene TRBJ2-7, with D unresolved. Trimming removed 1 base from V and 2 bases from J, with 9 bases in between. The CDR3 consists of 14 residues. CDR1 SGHVS and CDR2 FQNEAQ come from the germline V gene. This CDR3 reads CASSLGLPPYEQYF. In DNA, the CDR3 is TGTGCCAGCAGCTTAGGGCTTCCCCCCTACGAGCAGTACTTC. The complete variable domain, with remaining parts taken from reference TRBV7-8 and TRBJ2-7, reads GAGVSQSPRYKVAKRGQDVALRCDPISGHVSLFWYQQALGQGPEFLTYFQNEAQLDKSGLPSDRFFAERPEGSVSTLKIQRTQQEDSAVYLCASSLGLPPYEQYFGPGTRLTVT.

This sequence joins TRBV5-1 and TRBJ2-5; tentatively, D is TRBD1 (6 bases). Germline CDR1 and CDR2: SGHRS and YFSETQ. The CDR3 spans 15 residues. Trimming pared 4 bases from V and 3 bases from J, leaving 16 bases between. This chain's CDR3 is CASSPDGRGEETQYF. The CDR3 DNA follows: TGCGCCAGCAGCCCGGACGGCAGGGGTGAAGAGACCCAGTACTTC.

The chain combines TRBV7-3 with TRBJ2-1; D may be TRBD1 or TRBD2 (7 bases each). This CDR3 is built from 17 residues. V lost 1 base, J lost 10 bases, and 23 bases lay in between. Germline V CDR1 and CDR2: SGHTA, FQGTGA. The CDR3 sequence: CASSLRGGGTLHQEQFF. The CDR3 region has the DNA TGTGCCAGCAGCTTAAGGGGAGGGGGCACGCTACACCAAGAGCAGTTCTTC. The full variable domain, with the rest looked up from reference TRBV7-3 and TRBJ2-1, is GAGVSQTPSNKVTEKGKYVELRCDPISGHTALYWYRQSLGQGPEFLIYFQGTGAADDSGLPNDRFFAVRPEGSVSTLKIQRTERGDSAVYLCASSLRGGGTLHQEQFFGPGTRLTVL.

V and J are TRBV25-1 and TRBJ1-3; D not resolved. Germline lookup yields CDR1 MGHDK and CDR2 SYGVNS. The CDR3 has 13 amino acids. V lost 3 bases and J lost 1, with 4 bases in between. The CDR3 spells CASSDISGNTIYF. CDR3 in DNA: TGTGCCAGCAGTGATATTTCTGGAAACACCATATATTTT.

The rearrangement joins TRBV27 to TRBJ1-1; D possibly corresponds to TRBD1 (6 bases). Trimming left V 6 bases short and J 3 bases short, with 17 bases between. Germline V gene lookup returns CDR1 MNHEY and CDR2 SMNVEV (reference sequence). The CDR3 contains 15 residues. CDR3 region: CASSQWGGPDTEAFF. The CDR3 DNA follows: TGTGCCAGCAGCCAATGGGGGGGGCCGGACACTGAAGCTTTCTTT.

J is TRBJ2-3 and V is TRBV5-5; the D is unclear. The germline CDR1 and CDR2 sequences are SGHKS and YYEKEE (reference sequence). V was clipped by 2 bases and J by 1 base, with 14 bases between them. The CDR3 consists of 16 residues. As DNA, the CDR3 is TGTGCCAGCAGCTTCGGAACAAGAAGAGGCACAGATACGCAGTATTTT. This translates into CASSFGTRRGTDTQYF. The whole variable domain, remainder taken from reference TRBV5-5 and TRBJ2-3, is DAGVTQSPTHLIKTRGQQVTLRCSPISGHKSVSWYQQVLGQGPQFIFQYYEKEERGRGNFPDRFSARQFPNYSSELNVNALLLGDSALYLCASSFGTRRGTDTQYFGPGTRLTVL.

The chain links TRBV5-8 to TRBJ2-1, with unresolved D. The V end was cut by 1 base, the J end by 3 bases, with 11 bases between. Germline values: CDR1 SGHTS, CDR2 YDEGEE. The CDR3 is 15 amino acids. CDR3 protein: CASSLWTSGYNEQFF. DNA of the CDR3: TGTGCCAGCAGCTTGTGGACCTCGGGCTACAATGAGCAGTTCTTC.

This rearrangement joins TRBV28 to TRBJ2-3, with 7 nucleotides matching TRBD1. The CDR3 runs 16 residues. The junction had 6 bases not matched to a gene; V was cut back by 1 base and J by 2 bases. CDR1 is MDHEN and CDR2 is SYDVKM in the germline V gene. CDR3 in DNA: TGTGCCAGCAGTTTATTCGGGACAGCCCTCACAGATACGCAGTATTTT. This encodes CASSLFGTALTDTQYF. The whole variable domain, filled in from reference TRBV28 and TRBJ2-3, reads DVKVTQSSRYLVKRTGEKVFLECVQDMDHENMFWYRQDPGLGLRLIYFSYDVKMKEKGDIPEGYSVSREKKERFSLILESASTNQTSMYLCASSLFGTALTDTQYFGPGTRLTVL.

V usage is TRBV27 and J usage is TRBJ1-1; perhaps TRBD1 as D (6 bases). The germline V gene has CDR1 MNHEY and CDR2 SMNVEV (reference sequence). V lost 2 bases and J lost 5, with 12 bases in between. This CDR3 has 14 amino acids. The CDR3 DNA sequence: TGTGCCAGCAGTTTAGCTGGAACAGGGACTGAAGCTTTCTTT. Translated, it gives CASSLAGTGTEAFF.